This T cell receptor (beta chain) was retrieved from a study of blood T cell repertoires in COVID-19. About the research overall: Specimens from acute and convalescent COVID-19 originated in the United States, Italy and Spain. T cells, B-cell-depleted T cells, or PBMCs supplied cDNA or gDNA.

The length of the CDR3 is 11 residues. The ends were cut back, 8 bases at V and 2 bases at J, with 7 bases in the middle. Germline CDR1 is SNHLY and CDR2 is FYNNEI. Original analysis: The authors estimated nucleated cell counts from reference gene primer amplification. Sequenced by immunoSEQ multiplex PCR; TCRdb stores in-frame clones only, minus some. Clone size and the V and J calls come from that table; the DNA yielded D and trimming. The table records about 150,000 clones, roughly 89% of them present only once. The sequencing input was peripheral blood. The chain links TRBV2 to TRBJ2-7; D is uncertain. This sequence was found in a man aged 45-60 years with acute or convalescent COVID-19. As DNA, the CDR3 is TGTGCCAGCCAGGCGACCTACGAGCAGTACTTC. This translates into CASQATYEQYF. Full variable domain (remainder filled in from reference TRBV2 and TRBJ2-7): EPEVTQTPSHQVTQMGQEVILRCVPISNHLYFYWYRQILGQKVEFLVSFYNNEISEKSEIFDDQFSVERPDGSNFTLKIRSTKLEDSAMYFCASQATYEQYFGPGTRLTVT.